The T cell receptor beta chain described here comes from a study of blood T cell repertoires in COVID-19. Study-level information: Whether acute or convalescent, the COVID-19 samples came from the United States, Italy and Spain.

CDR3 length: 14 amino acids. The germline V and J ends were trimmed by 4 bases and 6 bases, with 13 bases remaining between them. Germline CDR1 and CDR2: LGHDT and YNNKEL (reference sequence). The repertoire was sequenced with immunoSEQ multiplex PCR; TCRdb's copy has only in-frame clones and lacks some. This table holds just over 650,000 clones, 85% to 90% found once. This clonotype originated in a woman under 30 with acute or convalescent COVID-19. This chain connects TRBV3-1 (or the pseudogene TRBV3-2) to TRBJ2-1, with D maybe TRBD2 (6 bases). The sample consisted of peripheral blood. The CDR3 region has the DNA TGTGCCAGCAGCCTCGGCGGGACGGGCAATGAGCAGTTCTTC. This sequence encodes CASSLGGTGNEQFF.